This T cell receptor beta chain was sequenced during a study of blood T cell repertoires in COVID-19. Study-wide background: COVID-19 samples collected from the United States, Italy and Spain covered acute and convalescent phases. From T cells, B-cell-depleted T cells, or PBMCs came the material, which was cDNA or gDNA.

Trimming removed 7 bases from V and 1 base from J, with 11 bases in between. The CDR3 totals 14 residues. Looked up from germline, CDR1 is MGHDK and CDR2 is SYGVNS. Original analysis: It was from reference gene primer amplification that nucleated cell counts were estimated. The data were produced by immunoSEQ multiplex PCR, yet TCRdb's version contains in-frame clones alone and is incomplete. V and J calls and clone size are those listed in that table; D and trimming were worked out from the DNA. The table lists 400,000 to 500,000 clones, approximately 91% of them singletons. Clinical histories supplied by participants themselves formed the basis of cohort assignment.

The TCR sequence derives from a woman between 18 and 30 years old who had been exposed to COVID-19. V usage is TRBV25-1 and J usage is TRBJ1-3; D possibly corresponds to TRBD1 (6 bases). Sample: PBMCs or T cells enriched from blood (not recorded which). CDR3 sequence (DNA): TGTGCCAGCACCGGGCAGGGGTCTGGAAACACCATATATTTT. It encodes CASTGQGSGNTIYF.